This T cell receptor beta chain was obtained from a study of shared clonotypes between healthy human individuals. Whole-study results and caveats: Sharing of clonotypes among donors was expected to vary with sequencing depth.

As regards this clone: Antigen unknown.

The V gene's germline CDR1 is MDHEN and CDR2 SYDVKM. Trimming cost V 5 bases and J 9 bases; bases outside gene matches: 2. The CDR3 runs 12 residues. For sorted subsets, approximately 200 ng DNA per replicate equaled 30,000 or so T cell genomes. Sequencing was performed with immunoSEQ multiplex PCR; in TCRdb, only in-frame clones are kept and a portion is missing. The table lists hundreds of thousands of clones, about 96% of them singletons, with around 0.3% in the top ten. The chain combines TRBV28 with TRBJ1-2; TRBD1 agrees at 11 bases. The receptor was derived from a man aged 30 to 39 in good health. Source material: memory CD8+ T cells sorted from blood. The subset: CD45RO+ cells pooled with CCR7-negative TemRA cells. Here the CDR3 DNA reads TGTGCCAGCAGTGGGACAGGGGGTCGCTACACCTTC. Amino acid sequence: CASSGTGGRYTF.